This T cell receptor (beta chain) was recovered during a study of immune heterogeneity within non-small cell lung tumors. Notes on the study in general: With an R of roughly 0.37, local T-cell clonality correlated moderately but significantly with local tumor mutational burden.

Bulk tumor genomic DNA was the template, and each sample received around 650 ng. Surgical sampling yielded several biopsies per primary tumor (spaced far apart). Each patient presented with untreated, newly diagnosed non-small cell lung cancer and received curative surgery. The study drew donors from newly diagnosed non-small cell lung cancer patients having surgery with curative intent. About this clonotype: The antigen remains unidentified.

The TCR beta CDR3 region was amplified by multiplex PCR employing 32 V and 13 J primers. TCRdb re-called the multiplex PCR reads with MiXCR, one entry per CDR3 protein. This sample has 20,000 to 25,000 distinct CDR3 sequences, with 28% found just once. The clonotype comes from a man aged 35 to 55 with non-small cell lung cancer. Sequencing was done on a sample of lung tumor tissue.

CDR3 region: CSARDSEGQTNSPLHF. The CDR3 region has the DNA TGCAGTGCTAGAGATTCTGAGGGACAGACAAATTCACCCCTCCACTTT. The rearrangement uses TRBV20-1 and TRBJ1-6; 7 positions match TRBD1. Germline loops: CDR1 DFQATT, CDR2 SNEGSKA (reference sequence). Trimming cost V 0 bases and J 7 bases; bases outside gene matches: 9. There are 16 residues in the CDR3.